A selection of T cell receptor beta chains follows, all from one sample in a study of blood T cells in healthy people across ages. TCRdb ran MiXCR on the 5' RACE reads and lists one entry per CDR3 protein. The sample carries 780,000 or so distinct CDR3 sequences, more than 55% recorded once. The sample taken for sequencing was blood. These receptors were taken from a man aged 35 to 55 in good health. Each CDR3 is given with its conserved first and last residue. The D gene is left open where the match is weak. Size is stated for part of the rows, as once, few or many counts, or as a class when the clone is expanded.

. | . | TRBJ2-7 | TRBV20-1 | TGCAGTGCTAGAGATGGCCCGGGGGAATACGAGCGGTACTTC | CSARDGPGEYERYF
. | . | TRBJ2-1 | TRBV4-3 | TGCGCCAGCAGCCAAAGTTCTCGGACCAGCGTCCATGAGCAGTTCTTC | CASSQSSRTSVHEQFF
. | . | TRBJ1-2 | TRBV12-3/TRBV12-4 | TGTGCCAGCAGTACGGCAAGTGATTCTGGCTACACCTTC | CASSTASDSGYTF
. | . | TRBJ1-5 | TRBV14 | TGTGCCAGCAGCCAAACTAATTGGGGCAATGCCAATCAGCCCCAGCATTTT | CASSQTNWGNANQPQHF
. | . | TRBJ2-1 | TRBV12-3/TRBV12-4 | TGTGCCAGCAGTTACGACCCGAGGGATGAGCAGTTCTTC | CASSYDPRDEQFF
. | . | TRBJ2-6 | TRBV6-1 | TGTGCCAGCAGTGCCGGCCGGGCCAACGTCCTGACTTTC | CASSAGRANVLTF
once | . | TRBJ1-1 | TRBV29-1 | TGCAGCGTTGCAGGGGTGGCTTTCTTT | CSVAGVAFF
few | TRBD2 | TRBJ2-5 | TRBV25-1 | TGTGCCAGCAGTGAATACGGGGGGGAGACCCAGTACTTC | CASSEYGGETQYF
many | TRBD1 | TRBJ2-4 | TRBV29-1 | TGCAGCGACGGGACAGTACTAGCCAAAAACATTCAGTACTTC | CSDGTVLAKNIQYF
. | . | TRBJ2-7 | TRBV4-3 | TGCGCCAGCAGCCAAGATGTTTCAGGGAGCTACGAGCAGTACTTC | CASSQDVSGSYEQYF
. | TRBD2 | TRBJ2-7 | TRBV7-2 | TGTGCCAGCAGCCCGGGACTAGAAATGGGCGAGCAGTACTTC | CASSPGLEMGEQYF
few | . | TRBJ2-7 | TRBV6-2/TRBV6-3 | TGTGCCAGCAGTTTGTTCCTCTATCACGAGCAGTACTTC | CASSLFLYHEQYF
. | . | TRBJ1-1 | TRBV29-1 | TGCAGCGTTGATGGGAGCTTGAACACTGAAGCTTTCTTT | CSVDGSLNTEAFF
once | . | TRBJ2-4 | TRBV20-1 | TGCAGTGCTAGCGGAAGGGGGGGGACCAAAAACATTCAGTACTTC | CSASGRGGTKNIQYF
. | . | TRBJ2-2 | TRBV7-3 | TGTGCCAGCAGCTTATTTAGAACTACGAACACCGGGGAGCTGTTTTTT | CASSLFRTTNTGELFF
. | . | TRBJ2-1 | TRBV4-3 | TGCGCCAGCAGCTTCCGGGACACCACTAACAATGAGCAGTTCTTC | CASSFRDTTNNEQFF
. | . | TRBJ2-7 | TRBV28 | TGTGCCAGCAGTTTTAGGCGCCTCCCATACGAGCAGTACTTC | CASSFRRLPYEQYF
. | . | TRBJ2-7 | TRBV19 | TGTGCCAGTAGTAGCGGCCTAAGGAGGGGCGAGCAGTACTTC | CASSSGLRRGEQYF
. | TRBD1 | TRBJ1-2 | TRBV3-1 | TGTGCCAGCAGCCAGCGGACAGGGCAAAATGGCTACACCTTC | CASSQRTGQNGYTF
. | . | TRBJ2-4 | TRBV3-1 | TGTGCCAGCAGCCATCTCGGAGAAGCCAAAAACATTCAGTACTTC | CASSHLGEAKNIQYF
. | . | TRBJ1-6 | TRBV20-1 | TGCAGTGCTGCCTTGGAGGGGCTTAATTCACCCCTCCACTTT | CSAALEGLNSPLHF
. | . | TRBJ2-1 | TRBV13 | TGTGCCAGCAGCTTAGGACGGATCAACAATGAGCAGTTCTTC | CASSLGRINNEQFF
. | TRBD2 | TRBJ2-5 | TRBV5-1 | TGCGCCAGCAGCTTAGGGTCCTGGACTAGCCAAGAGACCCAGTACTTC | CASSLGSWTSQETQYF
. | . | TRBJ2-1 | TRBV6-4 | TGTGCCAGCAGCCCACTACTACGCAGCTCCTACAATGAGCAGTTCTTC | CASSPLLRSSYNEQFF
. | . | TRBJ2-3 | TRBV20-1 | TGCAGTGCTAGAGACCCAGCCTGGGGTCCGGATACGCAGTATTTT | CSARDPAWGPDTQYF
. | . | TRBJ1-2 | TRBV9 | TGTGCCAGCTCTTCACTTGGGAAGCGGGGCTACACCTTC | CASSSLGKRGYTF
few | . | TRBJ2-7 | TRBV6-5 | TGTGCCAGCAGGGGCCTTAGGGATGCGGGGCAGTACTTC | CASRGLRDAGQYF
. | . | TRBJ2-1 | TRBV6-6 | TGTGCCAGCAGTTACGGGTTTGAGTACAATGAGCAGTTCTTC | CASSYGFEYNEQFF
few | TRBD2 | TRBJ2-7 | TRBV29-1 | TGCAGCGTTGATAGGCTAGCGGGAGTCGAGCAGTACTTC | CSVDRLAGVEQYF
. | . | TRBJ2-3 | TRBV6-5 | TGTGCCAGCATGGATGGGTCGTACACAGATACGCAGTATTTT | CASMDGSYTDTQYF
once | TRBD2 | TRBJ2-3 | TRBV20-1 | TGCAGTGCTAGAGAGGCTAGCGGGGGAGATACGCAGTATTTT | CSAREASGGDTQYF
. | . | TRBJ1-5 | TRBV10-3 | TGTGCCATCAGTGAGGACTTACTCAATCAGCCCCAGCATTTT | CAISEDLLNQPQHF
. | . | TRBJ2-5 | TRBV2 | TGTGCCAGCCTCGGGACCCAAGAGACCCAGTACTTC | CASLGTQETQYF
. | TRBD1 | TRBJ2-5 | TRBV6-2/TRBV6-3 | TGTGCCAGCAAGCGGACAGGGGGGGAGACCCAGTACTTC | CASKRTGGETQYF
. | . | TRBJ1-1 | TRBV5-1 | TGCGCCAGCAGCTTGGATCCGGGGTGGAGGAACACTGAAGCTTTCTTT | CASSLDPGWRNTEAFF
few | . | TRBJ2-4 | TRBV10-3 | TGTGCCACAGCCCCAGGGATTTTAGCCAAAAACATTCAGTACTTC | CATAPGILAKNIQYF
. | . | TRBJ2-7 | TRBV5-5 | TGTGCCAGCTGCGCCCTGGTCGGGCGGGATGGCGACGAGCAGTACTTC | CASCALVGRDGDEQYF
. | . | TRBJ1-2 | TRBV20-1 | TGCAGTGCTAGCCCCTCGGGGGACTTCTATGGCTACACCTTC | CSASPSGDFYGYTF
. | TRBD2 | TRBJ2-1 | TRBV20-1 | TGCAGTGCTCTTCGCGGGAGTCTATCCTACAATGAGCAGTTCTTC | CSALRGSLSYNEQFF
few | TRBD2 | TRBJ2-5 | TRBV11-3 | TGTGCCAGCAGCCCCGGTCGGACTAGCAACAATGAGCAGTACTTC | CASSPGRTSNNEQYF
. | . | TRBJ2-3 | TRBV18 | TGTGCCGGCTCACCACGAAAGGGCCCGGGCGCAGATACGCAGTATTTT | CAGSPRKGPGADTQYF
. | TRBD1 | TRBJ2-1 | TRBV20-1 | TGCAGTGCTACTCGGCTTTGGACAGGTGGATCCCTTAGCTCCTACAATGAGCAGTTCTTC | CSATRLWTGGSLSSYNEQFF